Below are 21 T cell receptor beta chains sequenced from a single sample in a study of blood T cell repertoires in COVID-19. Data came from immunoSEQ multiplex PCR; TCRdb stores just in-frame clones and leaves some out. The repertoire holds some 110,000 clones, with around four fifths as singletons. Specimen: peripheral blood. All receptors come from a woman aged 65 to 85 with acute or convalescent COVID-19.

The chain is built from TRBV28 and TRBJ1-5, with D tentatively TRBD1 (6 bases). Trimming took 6 bases from V and 1 from J, leaving 16 bases between them. This CDR3 has 16 amino acids. Germline CDR1 and CDR2: MDHEN and SYDVKM. CDR3 in amino acids: CASSPTGLNSNQPQHF. The CDR3 nucleotides read TGTGCCAGCAGCCCTACAGGGTTAAACAGCAATCAGCCCCAGCATTTT.

The chain has TRBV5-1 and TRBJ2-1, with 9 bases fitting TRBD2. The CDR3 is 15 residues long. Germline V gene sequence: CDR1 SGHRS, CDR2 YFSETQ. The trim removed 5 bases at V and 5 bases at J, leaving 8 bases unmatched. The DNA of the CDR3 is TGCGCCAGCAGTGATAGCCTAGCGGGGCACAATGAGCAGTTCTTC. Translated, it gives CASSDSLAGHNEQFF.

In DNA, the CDR3 is TGTGCCAGCAGCCAAGGGGGCAGGGATACGCAGTATTTT. It yields the protein CASSQGGRDTQYF. The chain carries TRBV3-1 (or the pseudogene TRBV3-2) and TRBJ2-3, with D perhaps TRBD1 (5 bases). The CDR3 runs to 13 residues. CDR1 and CDR2 from the germline V gene are LGHDT and YNNKEL (reference sequence). The V and J ends lost 1 base and 6 bases respectively, with 8 bases between them.

The genes are TRBV11-2 and TRBJ1-3; D may be TRBD1 (5 bases). Germline V gene data show CDR1 as SGHAT and CDR2 as FQNNGV. Trimming took 0 bases from V and 3 from J, leaving 12 bases between them. This CDR3 has 16 amino acids. The DNA for the CDR3 is TGTGCCAGCAGCTTAGAAGCAGGGTTCGGTGGAAACACCATATATTTT. Its protein product is CASSLEAGFGGNTIYF.

The chain carries TRBV2 and TRBJ1-6; 7 bases are shared with TRBD1. The CDR3 sequence is 16 residues long. Trimming cost V 3 bases and J 8 bases; bases outside gene matches: 10. Germline-derived CDR1 and CDR2 are SNHLY and FYNNEI. CDR3 DNA sequence: TGTGCCAGCAGTGAGAGCCCGACAGGGAATTATTCACCCCTCCACTTT. Its translation: CASSESPTGNYSPLHF.

The chain carries TRBV6-5 and TRBJ1-5; no reliable D call. There are 14 residues in the CDR3. Germline CDR1 and CDR2: MNHEY and SVGAGI. Trimming cost V 7 bases and J 0 bases, with 10 bases left between them. The CDR3 nucleotides are TGTGCCAGCATGAGGGAGCCTAGCAATCAGCCCCAGCATTTT. It codes for CASMREPSNQPQHF.

This chain links TRBV6-2 or TRBV6-3 with TRBJ2-7; TRBD2 matches at 13 bases. The CDR3 totals 15 residues. Germline V CDR1 and CDR2: MNHEY, SVGEGT. Trimming took 6 bases from V and 3 from J; bases not matched to a gene: 5. The CDR3 DNA follows: TGTGCCAGCAGGTACGGACTAGCGGGAGACTACGAGCAGTACTTC. Translation gives CASRYGLAGDYEQYF.

V usage is TRBV4-1 and J usage is TRBJ2-1; D is possibly TRBD2 (5 bases). CDR3 length: 17 residues. The V gene's germline CDR1 is MGHRA and CDR2 YSYEKL. The V end was cut by 0 bases, the J end by 0 bases, with 12 bases between. The CDR3 coding sequence is TGCGCCAGCAGCCAAGATGACGAGGGAAGCTCCTACAATGAGCAGTTCTTC. It encodes CASSQDDEGSSYNEQFF.

The V gene is TRBV5-1, the J gene TRBJ2-1; 11 positions match TRBD2. Trimming removed 4 bases from V and 2 bases from J; junction bases left unmatched: 5. Germline V gene data show CDR1 as SGHRS and CDR2 as YFSETQ. The CDR3 spans 16 residues. For the CDR3, the DNA is TGCGCCAGCAGCACCGTACTAGCGGGGGCCTACAATGAGCAGTTCTTC. Residues: CASSTVLAGAYNEQFF.

The V and J genes are TRBV2 and TRBJ1-5; tentatively, D is TRBD1 (5 bases). The CDR3 is 14 residues long. The germline V gene has CDR1 SNHLY and CDR2 FYNNEI. Trimming pared 4 bases from V and 1 base from J, leaving 8 bases between. DNA of the CDR3: TGTGCCAGCAGTGCAGGGAGGAGCAATCAGCCCCAGCATTTT. Encoded protein: CASSAGRSNQPQHF.

The genes are TRBV10-3 and TRBJ2-1, with 11 bases aligning to TRBD1. The ends lost 10 bases at V and 6 bases at J; junction bases unmatched: 2. The CDR3 is 12 amino acids. CDR1 ENHRY and CDR2 SYGVKD come from the germline V gene. Here the CDR3 reads CATGTGGNEQFF. The CDR3 nucleotides are TGTGCCACCGGGACAGGGGGCAATGAGCAGTTCTTC.

The chain carries TRBV7-3 and TRBJ2-3; the match to TRBD1 covers 7 bases. Germline assignment: CDR1 SGHTA and CDR2 FQGTGA. With V trimmed by 5 bases and J by 2 bases, 7 bases remained unmatched. The CDR3 sequence is 15 residues long. This CDR3 reads CASSPGQSFTDTQYF. The CDR3 DNA is TGTGCCAGCAGCCCGGGACAGTCCTTCACAGATACGCAGTATTTT.

The chain links TRBV11-2 to TRBJ2-5, with D perhaps matching TRBD2 (6 bases). The germline CDR1 and CDR2 sequences are SGHAT and FQNNGV. The CDR3 sequence is 15 residues long. The V end lost 5 bases, the J end lost 5 bases, and 18 bases lay between the germline ends. CDR3 in amino acids: CASSRPRGMVETQYF. DNA of the CDR3: TGTGCCAGCAGCCGCCCTCGGGGGATGGTTGAGACCCAGTACTTC.

V and J are TRBV5-1 and TRBJ1-6; D is unresolved. This CDR3 is built from 15 residues. Per the germline V gene, CDR1 is SGHRS and CDR2 is YFSETQ. With 2 bases removed from V and 0 bases from J, the gap between germline ends came to 6 bases. For the CDR3, the DNA is TGCGCCAGCAGCTTACAGAGCTCCTATAATTCACCCCTCCACTTT. Translated, it gives CASSLQSSYNSPLHF.

The rearrangement uses TRBV5-1 and TRBJ2-3; the match to TRBD2 covers 7 bases. Germline V gives CDR1 SGHRS, CDR2 YFSETQ. The CDR3 totals 14 residues. V lost 3 bases, J lost 2 bases, and 3 bases stayed unmatched. The CDR3 bases are TGCGCCAGCAGCTCGGGGGGACCCACAGATACGCAGTATTTT. This encodes CASSSGGPTDTQYF.

This clone occurred a few times. The chain employs TRBV10-3 and TRBJ2-7; 10 bases align to TRBD2. The CDR3 runs to 14 residues. V shed 3 bases, J shed 3 bases, and the junction held 2 bases outside the gene matches. Germline loops: CDR1 ENHRY, CDR2 SYGVKD. The CDR3 DNA reads as TGTGCCATCAGTGAAGGACTAGCGGTCTACGAGCAGTACTTC. Its translation is CAISEGLAVYEQYF.

The rearrangement links TRBV5-1 to TRBJ2-3, with D perhaps matching TRBD2 (5 bases). With 4 bases removed from V and 0 bases from J, the gap between germline ends came to 18 bases. This CDR3 spans 17 amino acids. Germline CDR1 SGHRS, CDR2 YFSETQ. CDR3 bases: TGCGCCAGCAGCCCGGGGTTGGGAGCAGCAAGCACAGATACGCAGTATTTT. The encoded protein is CASSPGLGAASTDTQYF.

The rearrangement links TRBV7-8 to TRBJ2-1, with D possibly TRBD1 on 6 matching bases. This CDR3 contains 15 residues. Deletions cut 1 base from V and 7 bases from J, with 14 bases between. Germline V gene sequence: CDR1 SGHVS, CDR2 FQNEAQ. The CDR3 DNA follows: TGTGCCAGCAGCTTAGTAGGGGACCAGGGGAATGAGCAGTTCTTC. Protein: CASSLVGDQGNEQFF.

CDR3 in amino acids: CASRPSGGSNQPQHF. CDR3 nucleotide sequence: TGTGCCAGCAGGCCAAGTGGGGGGAGCAATCAGCCCCAGCATTTT. The chain carries TRBV27 and TRBJ1-5, with a tentative D call TRBD1 (5 bases). In germline, CDR1 is MNHEY, CDR2 SMNVEV (reference sequence). This CDR3 spans 15 amino acids. The V gene lost 6 bases and the J gene lost 1 base, with 13 bases spanning the gap.

The gene calls are TRBV19 and TRBJ2-6; the match to TRBD1 covers 7 bases. CDR1 is LNHDA, CDR2 SQIVND, per germline (reference sequence). This CDR3 is built from 16 residues. After removal of 7 bases from V and 0 bases from J, the junction contained 6 bases not matched to a gene. The CDR3 reads CASIGTASSGANVLTF. The CDR3, as DNA: TGTGCCAGTATCGGGACAGCCAGCTCTGGGGCCAACGTCCTGACTTTC.

The rearrangement uses TRBV7-8 and TRBJ2-7, with 13 positions matching TRBD2. V dropped 4 bases and J dropped 7; count of bases not matched to a gene: 4. The CDR3 consists of 14 residues. CDR1 is SGHVS and CDR2 is FQNEAQ in the germline V gene. The CDR3 protein is CASSSGLAGVEQYF. CDR3 nucleotides: TGTGCCAGCAGCTCCGGACTAGCGGGGGTTGAGCAGTACTTC.